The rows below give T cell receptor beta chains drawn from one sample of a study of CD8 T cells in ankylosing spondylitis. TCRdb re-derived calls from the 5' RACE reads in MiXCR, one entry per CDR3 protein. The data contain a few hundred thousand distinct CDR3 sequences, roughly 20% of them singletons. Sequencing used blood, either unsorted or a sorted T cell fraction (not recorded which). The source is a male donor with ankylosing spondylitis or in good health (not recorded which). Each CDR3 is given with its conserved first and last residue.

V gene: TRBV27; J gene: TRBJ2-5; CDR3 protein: CASRPPGLVETQYF
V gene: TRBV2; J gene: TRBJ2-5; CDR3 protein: CASSPAGTQETQYF
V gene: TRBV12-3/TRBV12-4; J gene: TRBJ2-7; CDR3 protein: CASSFGGASSYEQYF
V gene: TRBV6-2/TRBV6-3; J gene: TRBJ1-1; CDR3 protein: CASSSITHTEAFF
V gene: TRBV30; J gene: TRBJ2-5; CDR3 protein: CAWSWGEGTQYF
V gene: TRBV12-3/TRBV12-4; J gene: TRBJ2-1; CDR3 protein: CASSADSPGEQFF
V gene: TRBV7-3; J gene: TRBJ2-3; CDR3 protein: CASSPGTSLTDTQYF
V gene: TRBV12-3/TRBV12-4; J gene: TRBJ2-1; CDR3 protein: CASSADEEQFF
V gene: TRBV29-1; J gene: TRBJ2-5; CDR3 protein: CSVEDYLTEVPQETQYF
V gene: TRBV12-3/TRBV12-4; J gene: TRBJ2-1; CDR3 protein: CASSFPGTGGNEQFF
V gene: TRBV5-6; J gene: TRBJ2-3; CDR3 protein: CASSRLSTDTQYF
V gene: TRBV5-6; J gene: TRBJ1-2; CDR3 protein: CASSLEGRTANYGYTF
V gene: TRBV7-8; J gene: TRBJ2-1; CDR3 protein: CASSLRTSGYNEQFF
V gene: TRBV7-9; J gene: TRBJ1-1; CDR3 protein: CASSLGLGRAATEAFF
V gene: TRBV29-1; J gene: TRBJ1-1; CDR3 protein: CSVAGGPAFF
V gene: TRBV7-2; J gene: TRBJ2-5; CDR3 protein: CASSLLGRQDQETQYF
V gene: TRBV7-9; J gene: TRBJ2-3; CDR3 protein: CASSLAGPGQGMNF
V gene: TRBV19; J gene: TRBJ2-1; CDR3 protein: CASSGLNEQFF
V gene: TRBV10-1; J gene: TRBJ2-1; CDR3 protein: CASSDHSGDEQFF
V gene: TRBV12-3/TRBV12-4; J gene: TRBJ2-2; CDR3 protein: CASSIGSGSGELFF
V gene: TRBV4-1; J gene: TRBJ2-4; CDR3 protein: CASSQLDVVAKNIQYF
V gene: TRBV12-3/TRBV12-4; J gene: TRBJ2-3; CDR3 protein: CAAAFGRGTEPGPDTQYF
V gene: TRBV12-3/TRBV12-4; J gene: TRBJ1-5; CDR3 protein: CASSPGQTSNQPQHF
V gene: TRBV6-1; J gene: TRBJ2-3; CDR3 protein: CASIGTITDTQYF
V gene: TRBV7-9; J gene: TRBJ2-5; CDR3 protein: CASSRPDSRETQYF
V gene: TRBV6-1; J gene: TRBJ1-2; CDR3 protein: CASSATGAYYGYTF
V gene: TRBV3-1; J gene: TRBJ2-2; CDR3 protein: CASRRKASSDMNTGELFF
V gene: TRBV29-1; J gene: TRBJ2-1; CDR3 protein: CSVAGQGPEQFF
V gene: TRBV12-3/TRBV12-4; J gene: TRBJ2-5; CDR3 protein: CASSLVVRAETQYF
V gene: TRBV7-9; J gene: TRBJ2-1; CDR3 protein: CASSLGSESNEQFF
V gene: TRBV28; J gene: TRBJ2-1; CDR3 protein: CASSLDVGEQFF
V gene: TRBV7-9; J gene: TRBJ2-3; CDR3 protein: CASSSRWGMADTQYF
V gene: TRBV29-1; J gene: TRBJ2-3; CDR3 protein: CSVLRESTQYF
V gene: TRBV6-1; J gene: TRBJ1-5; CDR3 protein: CASSLGGGYQPQHF
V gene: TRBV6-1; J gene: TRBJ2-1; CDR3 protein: CASTGGSYNEQFF
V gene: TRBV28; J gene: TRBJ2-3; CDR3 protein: CASRPATDTQYF
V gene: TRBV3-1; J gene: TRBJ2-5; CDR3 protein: CASSHAGETQYF
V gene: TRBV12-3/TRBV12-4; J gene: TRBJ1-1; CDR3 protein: CASSLAGDGITEAFF
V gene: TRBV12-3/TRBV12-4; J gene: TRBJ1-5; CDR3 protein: CASSPGTSYSNQPQHF
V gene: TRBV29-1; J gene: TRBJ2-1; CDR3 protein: CSVDRKGEDNEQFF